One and the same sample provided the 25 T cell receptor beta chains below, sequenced in a study of cytomegalovirus exposure and HLA in healthy donors. This table comes from immunoSEQ multiplex PCR, and its TCRdb copy is limited to in-frame clones, with some not included. The table lists under 300,000 clones, 80% to 90% of them singletons. The sample consisted of PBMCs. These receptors all stem from a woman between 18 and 29 years old in good health and CMV-seronegative.

The chain recombines TRBV5-6 with TRBJ1-3; D is perhaps TRBD1 (6 bases). The CDR3 sequence is 16 residues long. Trimming shortened V by 3 bases and J by 0 bases, and 13 bases separated the two germline ends. CDR1 is SGHDT and CDR2 is YYEEEE in the germline V gene. The CDR3 DNA is TGTGCCAGCAGCTGGACGGGACATAACTCTGGAAACACCATATATTTT. This gives the protein CASSWTGHNSGNTIYF.

This clone was detected once. The chain carries TRBV4-3 and TRBJ2-5, with D hard to call. V lost 1 base and J 3 bases, leaving 15 bases between the germline ends. The CDR3 runs 16 residues. CDR1 LGHNA and CDR2 YSLEER come from the germline V gene. CDR3 amino acids: CASSQARGVLEETQYF. In nucleotides, the CDR3 is TGCGCCAGCAGCCAAGCTCGTGGAGTGCTGGAAGAGACCCAGTACTTC.

The V gene is TRBV6-5, the J gene TRBJ1-5; D is uncertain. The CDR3 has 15 residues. The germline V gene encodes CDR1 MNHEY and CDR2 SVGAGI. V lost 0 bases to trimming and J lost 3 bases, with 9 bases between them. The CDR3 sequence: CASSYSSTVNQPQHF. CDR3 DNA sequence: TGTGCCAGCAGTTACTCGAGTACAGTCAATCAGCCCCAGCATTTT.

The chain has TRBV9 and TRBJ2-1; 11 nucleotides align to TRBD2. From germline, CDR1 is SGDLS and CDR2 YYNGEE. Losses at the gene ends were 2 bases for V and 5 bases for J; bases not matched to a gene: 6. The CDR3 runs 16 residues. CDR3 region: CASSVPGTSGHNEQFF. CDR3 coding DNA: TGTGCCAGCAGCGTGCCCGGGACTAGCGGCCACAATGAGCAGTTCTTC.

This clone was observed a few times. The chain joins TRBV6-1 to TRBJ2-1, with 7 bases fitting TRBD2. The CDR3 spans 17 residues. Germline loops: CDR1 MNHNS, CDR2 SASEGT. The V gene end was trimmed by 4 bases and the J gene end by 4 bases; junction bases not matched to a gene: 13. CDR3 sequence: CASSAHLEAGIYNEQFF. The CDR3 nucleotides are TGTGCCAGCAGTGCCCACCTAGAAGCGGGGATTTACAATGAGCAGTTCTTC.

The sample holds one count of this clone. The chain's CDR3 is CASSPLSLSEQYF. CDR3 bases: TGTGCCAGCTCACCACTGTCCCTCTCTGAGCAGTACTTC. The V and J genes are TRBV18 and TRBJ2-7, with unresolved D. This CDR3 spans 13 amino acids. Germline V CDR1 and CDR2: KGHSH, LQKENI. V lost 1 base and J 7 bases, leaving 11 bases between the germline ends.

The V gene is TRBV5-6, the J gene TRBJ1-1; D possibly corresponds to TRBD1 (6 bases). CDR1 SGHDT and CDR2 YYEEEE come from the germline V gene. V dropped 0 bases and J dropped 6 bases, with 12 bases sitting between them. CDR3 length: 14 residues. The CDR3 DNA follows: TGTGCCAGCAGCTTGGGGGGACAACAGGCTGAAGCTTTCTTT. Protein product: CASSLGGQQAEAFF.

The rearrangement uses TRBV2 and TRBJ2-1; weak D call: TRBD1 (6 bases). CDR3 length: 13 residues. The V gene's germline CDR1 is SNHLY and CDR2 FYNNEI. The V end was cut by 3 bases, the J end by 7 bases, with 10 bases between. This chain's CDR3 is CASSDRGRNEQFF. CDR3 sequence (DNA): TGTGCCAGCAGTGACAGGGGAAGGAATGAGCAGTTCTTC.

This clone was detected a few times. The V gene is TRBV19, the J gene TRBJ1-2; D might be TRBD1 (5 bases). Germline V CDR1 and CDR2: LNHDA, SQIVND (reference sequence). Deletions cut 3 bases from V and 0 bases from J, with 5 bases between. The CDR3 contains 13 residues. The CDR3 here is CASSMTANYGYTF. The CDR3 nucleotides are TGTGCCAGTAGTATGACAGCTAACTATGGCTACACCTTC.

This chain joins TRBV6-6 and TRBJ1-2; 11 bases map to TRBD1. The CDR3 length is 16 residues. Germline V gives CDR1 MNHNY, CDR2 SVGAGI (reference sequence). The V gene end was trimmed by 0 bases and the J gene end by 6 bases; junction bases not matched to a gene: 6. CDR3 in DNA: TGTGCCAGCAGTTACTCCCTGGGACAGGGGGGAGATGGCTACACCTTC. Its translation is CASSYSLGQGGDGYTF.

The chain carries TRBV5-1 and TRBJ1-1, with D uncertain. Trimming pared 4 bases from V and 2 bases from J, leaving 12 bases between. This CDR3 spans 14 amino acids. Germline V lookup: CDR1 SGHRS, CDR2 YFSETQ. In DNA, the CDR3 is TGCGCCAGCAGCCTCGGACGGACTAACACTGAAGCTTTCTTT. Translating gives CASSLGRTNTEAFF.

This clone is a singleton in its sample. The chain joins TRBV9 to TRBJ1-1, with D maybe TRBD1 (5 bases). The length of the CDR3 is 11 residues. V lost 10 bases, J lost 8 bases, and 15 bases lay in between. Germline V gene sequence: CDR1 SGDLS, CDR2 YYNGEE. CDR3 sequence reads: CASNPQAEAFF. The CDR3 DNA follows: TGTGCCTCCAACCCACAGGCGGAAGCTTTCTTT.

This chain uses TRBV6-5 with TRBJ2-7; 10 nucleotides match TRBD2. J was trimmed by 0 bases and V by 7 bases; bases with no gene match: 3. The length of the CDR3 is 14 residues. The germline V gene encodes CDR1 MNHEY and CDR2 SVGAGI. The CDR3 DNA reads as TGTGCCAGCACCAGACTAGCGGGCTCCTACGAGCAGTACTTC. Residues: CASTRLAGSYEQYF.

The chain carries TRBV12-5 and TRBJ1-2; D may be TRBD1 (6 bases). V gave up 0 bases and J gave up 2 bases, with 13 bases separating them. The length of the CDR3 is 16 residues. Germline V lookup: CDR1 LGHNT, CDR2 FRNRAP. The CDR3, as DNA: TGTGCTAGTGGTTTGGTGTTGGGACAAGGGAACTATGGCTACACCTTC. As protein: CASGLVLGQGNYGYTF.

V is TRBV9 and J is TRBJ1-6; TRBD1 agrees at 7 bases. The CDR3 sequence is 18 residues long. Germline V gene data show CDR1 as SGDLS and CDR2 as YYNGEE. The junction had 13 bases not matched to a gene; V was cut back by 0 bases and J by 7 bases. The CDR3 DNA sequence: TGTGCCAGCAGCGTAGGTCTTTCGACCGGGACAGAAAATTCACCCCTCCACTTT. Residues: CASSVGLSTGTENSPLHF.

The genes are TRBV9 and TRBJ1-1; maybe TRBD1 (5 bases). Germline CDR1 reads SGDLS; CDR2 reads YYNGEE. The CDR3 length is 16 residues. Trimming removed 6 bases at V and 1 base at J, with 19 bases between. The CDR3 nucleotides are TGTGCCAGCATCCCATTAGGGGAGGGAGAGAACACTGAAGCTTTCTTT. This codes for CASIPLGEGENTEAFF.

CDR3 sequence (DNA): TGTGCCAGCAGCGTAGACGGCGAGGGGGATGAAAAACTGTTTTTT. Translated: CASSVDGEGDEKLFF. This chain connects TRBV9 to TRBJ1-4; possibly TRBD1 for D (6 bases). V was trimmed by 0 bases and J by 6 bases, leaving 12 bases between them. The CDR3 is 15 amino acids. Germline V gene lookup returns CDR1 SGDLS and CDR2 YYNGEE.

The chain has TRBV9 and TRBJ2-3; D is possibly TRBD2 (6 bases). V lost 0 bases to trimming and J lost 0 bases, with 11 bases between them. CDR1 SGDLS and CDR2 YYNGEE come from the germline V gene. CDR3 length equals 16 residues. CDR3 coding DNA: TGTGCCAGCAGCGTAGATAACGGGAGAAGCACAGATACGCAGTATTTT. It yields the protein CASSVDNGRSTDTQYF. Full variable domain (rest looked up from reference TRBV9 and TRBJ2-3): DSGVTQTPKHLITATGQRVTLRCSPRSGDLSVYWYQQSLDQGLQFLIQYYNGEERAKGNILERFSAQQFPDLHSELNLSSLELGDSALYFCASSVDNGRSTDTQYFGPGTRLTVL.

The chain couples TRBV27 to TRBJ2-7; TRBD1 matches 10 bases. Germline values: CDR1 MNHEY, CDR2 SMNVEV (reference sequence). The V gene end was trimmed by 8 bases and the J gene end by 2 bases; junction bases not matched to a gene: 12. The CDR3 length is 16 residues. For the CDR3, the DNA is TGTGCCAGCCGCCGGGCTCGGACAGGGGGACCCTACGAGCAGTACTTC. It specifies CASRRARTGGPYEQYF.

The V and J genes are TRBV9 and TRBJ2-4, with a weak D call TRBD1 (5 bases). Trimming removed 0 bases at V and 6 bases at J, with 16 bases between. Germline CDR1 SGDLS, CDR2 YYNGEE. There are 16 residues in the CDR3. CDR3 region: CASSVGEGATGNIQYF. CDR3 sequence (DNA): TGTGCCAGCAGCGTAGGCGAAGGGGCGACCGGAAACATTCAGTACTTC.

The rearrangement links TRBV7-6 to TRBJ1-2; 9 nucleotides agree with TRBD1. The CDR3 spans 15 residues. Germline CDR1 is SGHVS and CDR2 is FNYEAQ. J lost 2 bases, V lost 1 base, and 2 bases had no gene match. CDR3 amino acids: CASSLEGTGNYGYTF. CDR3 nucleotide sequence: TGTGCCAGCAGCTTAGAGGGGACAGGGAACTATGGCTACACCTTC.

V gene TRBV7-6 combines with J gene TRBJ1-2; a weak D match, TRBD1 (5 bases). The CDR3 is 18 residues long. Germline CDR1 reads SGHVS; CDR2 reads FNYEAQ. Trimming removed 1 base from V and 0 bases from J, with 18 bases in between. CDR3 nucleotide sequence: TGTGCCAGCAGCTTAGGCCCGGGGGTACAGACCACTAACTATGGCTACACCTTC. It specifies CASSLGPGVQTTNYGYTF.

The chain joins TRBV2 to TRBJ1-2; D is uncertain. Trimming took off 7 bases at V and 4 bases at J, with 10 bases between the two ends. CDR1 and CDR2 (germline): SNHLY, FYNNEI. This CDR3 contains 12 residues. CDR3 amino acids: CASTRAIYGYTF. In DNA, the CDR3 is TGTGCCAGCACGCGGGCCATCTATGGCTACACCTTC. The entire variable domain, with the rest obtained from reference TRBV2 and TRBJ1-2, is as follows: EPEVTQTPSHQVTQMGQEVILRCVPISNHLYFYWYRQILGQKVEFLVSFYNNEISEKSEIFDDQFSVERPDGSNFTLKIRSTKLEDSAMYFCASTRAIYGYTFGSGTRLTVV.

The CDR3 DNA reads TGTGCCACGGGCCTAGCACAGGGATACGAGCAGTACTTC. Encoded protein: CATGLAQGYEQYF. The rearrangement links TRBV30 to TRBJ2-7; TRBD1 might be the D (6 bases). Trimming stripped 8 bases from V and 4 bases from J, with 18 bases between. The CDR3 extends over 13 amino acids. CDR1 is GTSNPN and CDR2 is SVGIG in the germline V gene (reference sequence).

The V gene is TRBV5-6, the J gene TRBJ1-1, with D uncertain. V lost 4 bases and J lost 7, with 8 bases in between. Germline V gene lookup returns CDR1 SGHDT and CDR2 YYEEEE. The CDR3 sequence is 11 residues long. The CDR3 DNA reads TGTGCCAGCAGCCTGACTAATGAAGCTTTCTTT. Translating it yields CASSLTNEAFF.